This entry lists 11 T cell receptor beta chains sequenced from one sample in a study of HIV-infected children after antiretroviral therapy interruption. Unique molecular identifiers were included in an RNA-based 3' RACE TCR library. A single record per CDR3 protein comes from TCRdb applying MiXCR to the 3' RACE reads. The sample contains approximately 95,000 distinct CDR3 sequences, around 6.9% of which appear only once. As to treatment: PENTA 11 planned treatment interruption arm or continuous ART arm. Material: CD45RA+ CD4+ T cells from PBMCs, pooled from several time points, obtained from a donor given antiretroviral therapy, either interrupted or continuous. Stated subset: naive CD4+ CD45RA+ CD45RO- T cells. These receptors all come from a pool of human donors with HIV.

This chain uses TRBV9 with TRBJ2-7, with TRBD1 matching 11 bases. Germline V gene sequence: CDR1 SGDLS, CDR2 YYNGEE. V gave up 2 bases and J gave up 5 bases; unmatched junction bases: 6. This CDR3 comprises 15 residues. The CDR3 region is CASSVRTGGKDEQYF. CDR3 bases: TGTGCCAGCAGCGTCCGGACAGGGGGCAAAGACGAGCAGTACTTC.

This clonotype has just a few counts. This chain links TRBV5-1 with TRBJ1-1, with TRBD1 identical over 7 bases. Germline assignment: CDR1 SGHRS and CDR2 YFSETQ. The ends lost 0 bases at V and 1 base at J; junction bases unmatched: 6. This CDR3 is 16 amino acids long. The CDR3 region has the DNA TGCGCCAGCAGCTTGGAAGGACAGGTTCCGAACACTGAAGCTTTCTTT. Protein sequence: CASSLEGQVPNTEAFF.

This clonotype came up many times. The chain is built from TRBV15 and TRBJ1-4; no firm D call. V shed 0 bases and J shed 0 bases, with 8 bases lying between them. There are 16 residues in the CDR3. Germline CDR1 is LNHNV and CDR2 is YYDKDF (reference sequence). The CDR3 DNA sequence: TGTGCCACCAGCAGAGAGATCGGGGCAACTAATGAAAAACTGTTTTTT. Its translation is CATSREIGATNEKLFF.

The CDR3 reads CATSRDRYTGEKLFF. CDR3 DNA: TGTGCCACCAGCAGAGATCGTTACACCGGGGAAAAACTGTTTTTT. The chain carries TRBV15 and TRBJ1-4, with unresolved D. CDR1 and CDR2 (germline): LNHNV, YYDKDF (reference sequence). The CDR3 totals 15 residues. Trimming left V 0 bases short and J 8 bases short, with 13 bases between.

This clonotype was seen ten or more times. V usage is TRBV6-5 and J usage is TRBJ2-6, with TRBD1 as a possible D gene (6 bases). The CDR3 length is 15 residues. The germline V gene has CDR1 MNHEY and CDR2 SVGAGI. V was pared by 2 bases and J by 2 bases, with 7 bases between. DNA of the CDR3: TGTGCCAGCAGTTACGGGGGCGCTGGGGCCAACGTCCTGACTTTC. As protein: CASSYGGAGANVLTF.

In this sample, this clonotype turned up a few times. The gene calls are TRBV10-3 and TRBJ2-7; weak D call: TRBD2 (6 bases). V was cut by 6 bases and J by 3 bases, with 12 bases left in between. Germline CDR1 and CDR2: ENHRY and SYGVKD. The CDR3 is 13 amino acids. CDR3 amino acids: CAISRDFNYEQYF. The CDR3 bases are TGTGCCATCAGCAGGGACTTCAACTACGAGCAGTACTTC.

The sample holds many counts of this clonotype. The chain joins TRBV28 to TRBJ1-6; no clear D gene. The germline V gene has CDR1 MDHEN and CDR2 SYDVKM. V was pared by 3 bases and J by 7 bases, with 19 bases between. CDR3 length equals 17 residues. CDR3 residues: CASSLMVGSSVNSPLHF. CDR3 nucleotide sequence: TGTGCCAGCAGTTTGATGGTAGGGTCCTCGGTAAATTCACCCCTCCACTTT.

This clonotype was recorded many times. The chain has TRBV28 and TRBJ2-7; TRBD1 matches at 8 bases. Germline trimming cut 4 bases from V and 0 bases from J; bases unmatched to any gene: 8. Germline CDR1 MDHEN, CDR2 SYDVKM. The CDR3 has 16 residues. This chain's CDR3 is CASSSPWQGASYEQYF. CDR3 DNA sequence: TGTGCCAGCAGTTCCCCCTGGCAGGGGGCCTCCTACGAGCAGTACTTC.

In the case of this clonotype: A much larger clone is a single base away; this may be a read error. This chain links TRBV25-1 with TRBJ2-2; a weak D match, TRBD2 (5 bases). Germline CDR1 MGHDK, CDR2 SYGVNS. The length of the CDR3 is 12 residues. The CDR3 nucleotides read TGTGACATCGGTCGGGGAAGCGGGGAGCTGTTTTTT. Translated, it gives CDIGRGSGELFF.

This clonotype was seen at least ten times. This sequence joins TRBV7-2 and TRBJ2-1, with D possibly being TRBD2 (6 bases). The germline CDR1 and CDR2 sequences are SGHTA and FQGNSA. V dropped 5 bases and J dropped 5 bases, with 10 bases sitting between them. There are 13 residues in the CDR3. The CDR3 DNA reads as TGTGCCAGCAGCGGAGGGCGGCACAATGAGCAGTTCTTC. It encodes CASSGGRHNEQFF.

This clonotype appeared many times. This rearrangement joins TRBV19 to TRBJ1-2; weak D call: TRBD1 (5 bases). Between the trimmed V and J ends, which lost 6 bases and 4 bases, there was a span of 15 bases. Germline lookup yields CDR1 LNHDA and CDR2 SQIVND (reference sequence). This CDR3 has 14 residues. CDR3 in amino acids: CASRYRDGSYGYTF. The DNA of the CDR3 is TGTGCCAGTAGATATCGGGACGGTAGCTATGGCTACACCTTC.